This passage covers 9 T cell receptor beta chains from one sample sequenced in a study of T cell responses to AZD1222 COVID-19 vaccine. Only in-frame clones appear in the TCRdb table, and some are missing; sequencing was by immunoSEQ multiplex PCR. The sample consists of approximately 180,000 clones, around 90% of them appearing once. Sequenced material: peripheral blood, taken 28 days after the second dose of the MenACWY control vaccine. The origin of the receptors is an adult who received the MenACWY meningococcal vaccine as a control.

The CDR3 is CSAVNLEEQFF. CDR3 DNA: TGCAGTGCTGTCAACTTGGAGGAGCAGTTCTTC. The chain has TRBV20-1 and TRBJ2-1; D gene uncertain. The CDR3 loop spans 11 amino acids. V was trimmed by 5 bases and J by 10 bases, leaving 12 bases between them. Germline V gene lookup returns CDR1 DFQATT and CDR2 SNEGSKA (reference sequence).

The chain uses TRBV28 and TRBJ1-2, with D uncertain. Deletions cut 0 bases from V and 8 bases from J, with 16 bases between. Germline V gene data show CDR1 as MDHEN and CDR2 as SYDVKM. CDR3 length: 15 amino acids. CDR3 coding DNA: TGTGCCAGCAGTTTATGGGATAAGGGTACGCGAGGCTACACCTTC. It specifies CASSLWDKGTRGYTF.

V usage is TRBV7-2 and J usage is TRBJ1-3; possible D gene TRBD1, 5 bases. Germline lookup yields CDR1 SGHTA and CDR2 FQGNSA. V lost 4 bases and J 0 bases, leaving 13 bases between the germline ends. The CDR3 is 16 amino acids. Written as DNA, the CDR3 is TGTGCCAGCAGCTCCAGGGAGCTTGGCTCTGGAAACACCATATATTTT. Translating gives CASSSRELGSGNTIYF.

This sequence joins TRBV5-1 and TRBJ2-7, with D unresolved. This CDR3 comprises 14 residues. V gave up 0 bases and J gave up 0 bases, with 7 bases separating them. Germline CDR1 is SGHRS and CDR2 is YFSETQ. In DNA, the CDR3 is TGCGCCAGCAGCTTGGTAGCTTCCTCCTACGAGCAGTACTTC. Residues: CASSLVASSYEQYF.

V gene TRBV10-1 combines with J gene TRBJ2-1, with D possibly being TRBD1 (5 bases). Trimming removed 6 bases from V and 12 bases from J, with 21 bases in between. This CDR3 has 14 amino acids. Per germline, CDR1 WNHNN and CDR2 SYGVQD (reference sequence). DNA of the CDR3: TGCGCCAGCAGCCAGGGAACCTATACAATGACGCAGTTCTTC. Protein sequence: CASSQGTYTMTQFF.

The genes are TRBV18 and TRBJ1-4; D uncertain. There are 15 residues in the CDR3. Trimming took off 2 bases at V and 3 bases at J, with 10 bases between the two ends. Germline assignment: CDR1 KGHSH and CDR2 LQKENI. In nucleotides, the CDR3 is TGTGCCAGCTCACCAAAGACACAGCCTAATGAAAAACTGTTTTTT. Translating it yields CASSPKTQPNEKLFF. Filled out from reference TRBV18 and TRBJ1-4, the complete variable domain reads NAGVMQNPRHLVRRRGQEARLRCSPMKGHSHVYWYRQLPEEGLKFMVYLQKENIIDESGMPKERFSAEFPKEGPSILRIQQVVRGDSAAYFCASSPKTQPNEKLFFGSGTQLSVL.

The chain couples TRBV7-7 to TRBJ2-5, with 9 bases lining up with TRBD2. The V and J ends lost 3 bases and 3 bases, in that order; junction bases with no gene match: 8. From germline, CDR1 is SSHAT and CDR2 FNYEAQ (reference sequence). CDR3 length equals 16 residues. The CDR3 here is CASSFGLAGVEETQYF. Written as DNA, the CDR3 is TGTGCCAGCAGCTTTGGGTTAGCGGGAGTGGAAGAGACCCAGTACTTC. The variable domain in full, with the rest retrieved from reference TRBV7-7 and TRBJ2-5, is GAGVSQSPRYKVTKRGQDVTLRCDPISSHATLYWYQQALGQGPEFLTYFNYEAQPDKSGLPSDRFSAERPEGSISTLTIQRTEQRDSAMYRCASSFGLAGVEETQYFGPGTRLLVL.

This chain links TRBV28 with TRBJ2-7; D is unclear. Deletions cut 1 base from V and 2 bases from J, with 12 bases between. Looked up from germline, CDR1 is MDHEN and CDR2 is SYDVKM. This CDR3 comprises 15 residues. This chain's CDR3 is CASSLSPAVAYEQYF. CDR3 nucleotide sequence: TGTGCCAGCAGTTTATCTCCAGCAGTTGCCTACGAGCAGTACTTC.

The chain recombines TRBV5-4 with TRBJ2-7; 11 bases map to TRBD2. Germline V gives CDR1 SGHNT, CDR2 YYREEE (reference sequence). This CDR3 contains 15 residues. The V and J ends lost 3 bases and 2 bases, in that order; junction bases with no gene match: 4. The CDR3 sequence is CASSSGLAGPYEQYF. The CDR3 DNA reads TGTGCCAGCAGCTCTGGACTAGCGGGTCCCTACGAGCAGTACTTC.